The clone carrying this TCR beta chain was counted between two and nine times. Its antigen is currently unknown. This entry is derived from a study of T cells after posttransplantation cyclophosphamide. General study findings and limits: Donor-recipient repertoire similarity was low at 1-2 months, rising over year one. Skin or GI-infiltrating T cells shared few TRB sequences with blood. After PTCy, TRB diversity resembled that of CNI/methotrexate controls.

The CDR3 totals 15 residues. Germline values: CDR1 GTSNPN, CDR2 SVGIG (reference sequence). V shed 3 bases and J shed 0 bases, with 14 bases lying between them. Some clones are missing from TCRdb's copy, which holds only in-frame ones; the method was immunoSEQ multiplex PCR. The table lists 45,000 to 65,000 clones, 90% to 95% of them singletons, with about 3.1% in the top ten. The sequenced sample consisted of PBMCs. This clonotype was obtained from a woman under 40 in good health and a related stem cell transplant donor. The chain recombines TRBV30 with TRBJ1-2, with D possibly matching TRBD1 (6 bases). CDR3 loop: CAWSRTVDTNYGYTF. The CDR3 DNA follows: TGTGCCTGGAGCCGGACAGTTGATACTAACTATGGCTACACCTTC.